The clone carrying this T cell receptor beta chain occurred many times. Its antigen is not known. All patients were treatment-naive before thyroid surgery. This sample stems from a study of metastatic and nonmetastatic thyroid tumors. On the study more broadly: Comparison of repertoires was carried out across blood and tumor or nodule tissue from malignant and benign thyroid patients.

Study conclusions and caveats: In blood and tumor, TCR beta diversity was reportedly significantly higher in malignant thyroid tumors than in benign nodules.

MiXCR reprocessed the PCR reads for TCRdb. Among 34,000 or so clones listed, around a fifth were seen once. The sequencing sample was made of blood. The origin of this receptor is a female donor with papillary thyroid cancer or a benign thyroid nodule (not recorded which). Some clones in this sample may be carry-over from other donors' samples.

CDR3 residues: CASSTARSGSMETQYF. CDR3 nucleotide sequence: TGTGCCAGCAGCACAGCTCGGAGCGGGTCAATGGAGACCCAGTACTTC. V usage is TRBV28 and J usage is TRBJ2-5; D is possibly TRBD2 (6 bases). The V and J ends lost 6 bases and 5 bases respectively, with 22 bases between them. This CDR3 has 16 amino acids. Germline values: CDR1 MDHEN, CDR2 SYDVKM.